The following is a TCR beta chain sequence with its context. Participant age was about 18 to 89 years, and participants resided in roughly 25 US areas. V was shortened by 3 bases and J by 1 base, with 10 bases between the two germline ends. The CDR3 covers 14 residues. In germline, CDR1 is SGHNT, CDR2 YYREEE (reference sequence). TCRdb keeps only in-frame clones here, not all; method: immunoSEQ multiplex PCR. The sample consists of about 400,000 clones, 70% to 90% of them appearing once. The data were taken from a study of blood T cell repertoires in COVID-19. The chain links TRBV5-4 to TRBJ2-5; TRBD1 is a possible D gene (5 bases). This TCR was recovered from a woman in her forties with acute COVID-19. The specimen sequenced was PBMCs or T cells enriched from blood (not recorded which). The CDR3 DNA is TGTGCCAGCAGCTCTGCAGGGCTCCAAGAGACCCAGTACTTC. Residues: CASSSAGLQETQYF.